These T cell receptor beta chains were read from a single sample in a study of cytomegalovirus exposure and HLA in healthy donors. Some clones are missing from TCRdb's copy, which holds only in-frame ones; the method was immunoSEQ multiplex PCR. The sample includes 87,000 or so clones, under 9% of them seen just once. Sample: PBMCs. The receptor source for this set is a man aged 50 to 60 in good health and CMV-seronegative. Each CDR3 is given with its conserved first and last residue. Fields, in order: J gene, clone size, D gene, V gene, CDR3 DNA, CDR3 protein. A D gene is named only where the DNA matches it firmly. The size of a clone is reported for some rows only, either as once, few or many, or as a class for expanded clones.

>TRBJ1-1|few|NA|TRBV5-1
TGCGCCAGCAGCTTATGGGGACAGAACACTGAAGCTTTCTTT
CASSLWGQNTEAFF
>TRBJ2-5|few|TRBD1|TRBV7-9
TGTGCCAGCAGCTTAGGGGACAGGGTAGGGGAGACCCAGTACTTC
CASSLGDRVGETQYF
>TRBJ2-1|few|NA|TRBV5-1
TGCGCCAGCAGCTTCGGTAAAGGGGGGGAGGAGTTCTTC
CASSFGKGGEEFF
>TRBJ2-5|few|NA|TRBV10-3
TGTGCCAGTGGAGGGGGCAGGGAGCAGTACTTC
CASGGGREQYF
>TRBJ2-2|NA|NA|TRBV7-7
TGTGCTAGCAGCCCCCGGGTGGCAGAGTCAACCGGGGAGCTGTTTTTT
CASSPRVAESTGELFF
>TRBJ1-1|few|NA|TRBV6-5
TGTGCCAGCAGCCCCCGCGGGAACACTGAAGCTTTCTTT
CASSPRGNTEAFF
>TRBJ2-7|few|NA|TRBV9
TGTGCCAGCAGCGTAGATGCTTGGGCGATCTACGAGCAGTACTTC
CASSVDAWAIYEQYF
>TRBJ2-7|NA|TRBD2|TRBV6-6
TGTGCCAGCAGTTGGGGAGGGGACGAGCAGTACTTC
CASSWGGDEQYF
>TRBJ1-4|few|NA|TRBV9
TGTGCCAGCAGCGTAGCCCCCCAAATCAATGAAAAACTGTTTTTT
CASSVAPQINEKLFF
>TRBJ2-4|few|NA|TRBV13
TGTGCCAGCAGCTTATCAGGGTTTGAAAACATTCAGTACTTC
CASSLSGFENIQYF
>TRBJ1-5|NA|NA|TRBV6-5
TGTGCCAGCAGTTACACAGGGCAGGGCAATCAGCCCCAGCATTTT
CASSYTGQGNQPQHF
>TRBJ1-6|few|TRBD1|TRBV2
TGTGCCAGCAGTGACGGGACAGGGGGTTCACCCCTCCACTTT
CASSDGTGGSPLHF
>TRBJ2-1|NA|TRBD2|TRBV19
TGTGCCAGTACCATGGGACTAGCGGGAAGGAGGGGTGAGCAGTTCTTC
CASTMGLAGRRGEQFF
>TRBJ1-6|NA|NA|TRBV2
TGTGCCAGCAACCAGGGTGGGAATTCACCCCTACACTTT
CASNQGGNSPLHF
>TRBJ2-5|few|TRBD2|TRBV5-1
TGCGCCAGCAGCTTGGGGGCCTCGGGACTAGCAAGGGAGACCCAGTACTTC
CASSLGASGLARETQYF
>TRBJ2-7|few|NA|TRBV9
TGTGCCAGCAGCTCTTTCGGAGCCTCCCGATACGAGCAGTACTTC
CASSSFGASRYEQYF
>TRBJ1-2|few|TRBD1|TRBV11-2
TGTGCCAGCAGCTTGCCCCAGGGGGCGAGGGGCTACACCTTC
CASSLPQGARGYTF
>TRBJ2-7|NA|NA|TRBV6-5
TGTGCCAGCAGTATCAACCGAGGCGCCTACGAGCAGTACTTC
CASSINRGAYEQYF
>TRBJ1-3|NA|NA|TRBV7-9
TGTGCCAGCAGCTTAGCCCGCGGGCAGACCTCTGGAAACGCCATATATTTT
CASSLARGQTSGNAIYF
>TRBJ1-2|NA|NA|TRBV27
TGTGCCAGCAGCATGACGGGAGATTCGAGCTACACCTTC
CASSMTGDSSYTF
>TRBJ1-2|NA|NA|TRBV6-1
TGTGCCAGCAGTGGATTCCGGAGTCCGTCACAAGACTATGGCTACACCTTC
CASSGFRSPSQDYGYTF
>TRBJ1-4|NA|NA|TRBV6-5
TGTGCCAGCAGTTACTCGGAGGGCGGCCATGAAAAACTGTTTTTT
CASSYSEGGHEKLFF
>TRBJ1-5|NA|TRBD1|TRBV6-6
TGTGCCACCTTACTCCGGGACAGGGGTTTTGGTCAGCCCCAGCATTTT
CATLLRDRGFGQPQHF
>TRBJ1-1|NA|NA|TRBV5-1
TGCGCCAGCGGGAACCCCGGGGGGCGCAGAACCGCTGAAGCTTTCTTT
CASGNPGGRRTAEAFF
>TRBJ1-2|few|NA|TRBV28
TGTGCCAGCGGGTCGAATCAGGTGAGGGACTATGGCTACACCTTC
CASGSNQVRDYGYTF
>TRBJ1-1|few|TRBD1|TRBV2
TGTGCCGCAGGAACAGGGGCCACTGAAGCTTTCTTT
CAAGTGATEAFF
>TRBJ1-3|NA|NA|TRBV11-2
TGTGCCAGCAGCTTAGGGACTGACTCTGGAAACACCATATATTTT
CASSLGTDSGNTIYF
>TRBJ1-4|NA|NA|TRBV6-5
TGTGCCAGCAGACCCGAAGCGTATGGTGAAAAACTGTTTTTT
CASRPEAYGEKLFF
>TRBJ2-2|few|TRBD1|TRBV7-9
TGTGCCAGCAGCTTAAACAGGGGGGTTGCGAACACCGGGGAGCTGTTTTTT
CASSLNRGVANTGELFF
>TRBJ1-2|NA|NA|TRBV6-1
TGTGCCACCACCTCTTTTACAGTCCGAAGCTATGGCTACACCTTC
CATTSFTVRSYGYTF
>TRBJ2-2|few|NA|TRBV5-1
TGCGCCAGCAGCCCCCGGGTACTGAACACCGGGGAGCTGTTTTTT
CASSPRVLNTGELFF
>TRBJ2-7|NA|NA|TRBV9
TGTGCCAGCACCCAGGGGCCGGGGGGCGAGCAGTACTTC
CASTQGPGGEQYF
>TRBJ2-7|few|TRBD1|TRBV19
TGTGCCAGTAGAACCGGACAGGGAAACTCCTACGAGCAGTACTTC
CASRTGQGNSYEQYF
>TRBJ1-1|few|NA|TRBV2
TGTGCCAGCAGCGCGGACAGCCCTGAAGCTTTCTTT
CASSADSPEAFF